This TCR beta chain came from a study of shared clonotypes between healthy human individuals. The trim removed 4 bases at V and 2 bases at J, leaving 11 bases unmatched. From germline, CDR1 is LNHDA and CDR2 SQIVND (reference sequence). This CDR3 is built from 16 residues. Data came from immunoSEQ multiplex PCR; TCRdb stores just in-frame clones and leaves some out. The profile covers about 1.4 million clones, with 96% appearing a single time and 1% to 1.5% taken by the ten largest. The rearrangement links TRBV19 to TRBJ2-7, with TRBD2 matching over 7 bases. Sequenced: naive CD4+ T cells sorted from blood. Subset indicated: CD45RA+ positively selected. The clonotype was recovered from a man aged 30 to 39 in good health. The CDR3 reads CASSRGLAAVTYEQYF. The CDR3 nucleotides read TGTGCCAGTAGTAGGGGTCTAGCGGCAGTTACCTACGAGCAGTACTTC.